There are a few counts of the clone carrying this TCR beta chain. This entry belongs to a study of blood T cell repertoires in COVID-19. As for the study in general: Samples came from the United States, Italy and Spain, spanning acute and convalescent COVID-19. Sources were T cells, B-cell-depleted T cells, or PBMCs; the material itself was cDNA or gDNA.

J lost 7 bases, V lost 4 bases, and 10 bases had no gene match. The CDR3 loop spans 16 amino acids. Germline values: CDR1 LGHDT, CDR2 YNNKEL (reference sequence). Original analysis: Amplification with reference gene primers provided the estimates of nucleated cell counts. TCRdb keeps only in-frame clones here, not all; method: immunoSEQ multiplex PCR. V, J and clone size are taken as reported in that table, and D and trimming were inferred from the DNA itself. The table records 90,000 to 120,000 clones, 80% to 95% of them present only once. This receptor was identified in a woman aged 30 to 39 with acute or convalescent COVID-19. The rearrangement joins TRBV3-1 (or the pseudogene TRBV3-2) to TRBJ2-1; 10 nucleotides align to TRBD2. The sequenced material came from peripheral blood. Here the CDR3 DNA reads TGTGCCAGCAGCCCGTATAGCGGGGGGCCGGATAATGAGCAGTTCTTC. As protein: CASSPYSGGPDNEQFF.